This T cell receptor (beta chain) stems from a study of regulatory T cells in long-lasting Graves disease. Time point in this sample: newly diagnosed GD, antithyroid drugs for less than 3 months. Construction of the TCR library relied on RNA isolated from PBMCs. In this cohort, patients came from an endocrinology department located in Xi'an, China. This clonotype was detected ten times or more. Its target is unknown. Findings and limits, study-wide: A reduction in accuracy may have resulted from the small sample size.

Arm-PCR of CDR3 regions and iRepertoire HTBI primers were used to build TCR beta libraries. Via MiXCR, TCRdb re-called the multiplex PCR reads, giving one row per CDR3 protein. Seen here are about 200,000 distinct CDR3 sequences, roughly 19% observed once, and the top ten hold 12%. The CDR3 totals 16 residues. J gave up 2 bases and V 4 bases, and 9 bases lay outside the gene matches. The germline V gene has CDR1 SGHRS and CDR2 YFSETQ. The same data also went into a second study, on T cells in Graves' hyperthyroidism and ophthalmopathy. This second study notes: Stable hyperthyroidism was told apart from ophthalmopathy by a model built on 13 V-J features.

The chain uses TRBV5-1 and TRBJ1-1; 9 bases agree with TRBD1. The receptor was derived from a woman aged 25 to 39 with Graves disease. Sequenced material: peripheral blood mononuclear cells (PBMCs), taken at new diagnosis, from a patient treated with antithyroid drugs. CDR3 in DNA: TGCGCCAGCAGCCCAGACAGGGGGAGCGAAAACACTGAAGCTTTCTTT. Residues: CASSPDRGSENTEAFF.